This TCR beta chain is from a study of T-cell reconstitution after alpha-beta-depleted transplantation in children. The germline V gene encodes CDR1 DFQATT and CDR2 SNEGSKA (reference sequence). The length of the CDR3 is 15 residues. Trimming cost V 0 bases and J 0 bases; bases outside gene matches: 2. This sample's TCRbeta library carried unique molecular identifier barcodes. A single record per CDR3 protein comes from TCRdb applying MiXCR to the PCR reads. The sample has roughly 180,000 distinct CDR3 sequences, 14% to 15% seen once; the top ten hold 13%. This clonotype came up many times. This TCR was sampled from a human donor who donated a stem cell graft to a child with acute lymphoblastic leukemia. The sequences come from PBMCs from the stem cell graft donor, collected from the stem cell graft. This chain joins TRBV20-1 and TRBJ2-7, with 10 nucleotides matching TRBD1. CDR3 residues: CSAREGQGTSYEQYF. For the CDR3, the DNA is TGCAGTGCTAGAGAGGGACAGGGGACCTCCTACGAGCAGTACTTC.